Presented here are 21 T cell receptor beta chains from one specimen sequenced in a study of blood T cell repertoires in COVID-19. Assay: immunoSEQ multiplex PCR; the TCRdb copy retains only in-frame clones and omits some. The sample comprises 300,000 to 400,000 clones, around 87% of which are singletons, and 1% rests with the top ten. Material for sequencing was peripheral blood. These receptors were obtained from a man in his fifties with active or convalescent COVID-19.

The chain uses TRBV27 and TRBJ1-2, with 7 bases lining up with TRBD1. Trimming removed 5 bases from V and 5 bases from J; junction bases left unmatched: 8. The CDR3 spans 14 residues. In germline, CDR1 is MNHEY, CDR2 SMNVEV (reference sequence). CDR3 bases: TGTGCCAGCAGTGCTGTGGGACAGTCGTATGGCTACACCTTC. This encodes CASSAVGQSYGYTF.

For the CDR3, the DNA is TGTGCCAGCAGCCGACAATCCTTCACAGATACGCAGTATTTT. This codes for CASSRQSFTDTQYF. This chain links TRBV6-2 or TRBV6-3 with TRBJ2-3; D is unclear. This CDR3 is built from 14 residues. Germline CDR1 MNHEY, CDR2 SVGEGT. V lost 6 bases to trimming and J lost 2 bases, with 12 bases between them.

This clone has a single count. J is TRBJ2-2 and V is TRBV5-4; 13 bases are shared with TRBD2. The CDR3 contains 16 residues. The germline CDR1 and CDR2 sequences are SGHNT and YYREEE (reference sequence). Trimming removed 1 base from V and 6 bases from J; junction bases left unmatched: 3. As DNA, the CDR3 is TGTGCCAGCAGCTTGTTACTAGCGGGAGGGCCCGGGGAGCTGTTTTTT. Its translation is CASSLLLAGGPGELFF.

This chain uses TRBV18 with TRBJ2-2; D is possibly TRBD2 (5 bases). The CDR3 is 15 residues long. Trimming shortened V by 3 bases and J by 2 bases, and 10 bases separated the two germline ends. Germline V gene lookup returns CDR1 KGHSH and CDR2 LQKENI. In DNA form, the CDR3 reads TGTGCCAGCTCACCGCTAGAGGGAAACACCGGGGAGCTGTTTTTT. Protein: CASSPLEGNTGELFF.

The V gene is TRBV29-1, the J gene TRBJ2-7, with D perhaps TRBD1 (6 bases). Between the trimmed V and J ends, which lost 3 bases and 6 bases, there was a span of 15 bases. The CDR3 is 13 amino acids. Germline CDR1 SQVTM, CDR2 ANQGSEA. CDR3 amino acids: CSVEGRGSGEQYF. CDR3 nucleotides: TGCAGCGTTGAGGGCAGGGGTTCGGGCGAGCAGTACTTC.

The V and J genes are TRBV4-2 and TRBJ2-1, with 9 bases that match TRBD2. The CDR3 runs 17 residues. Germline CDR1 reads LGHNA; CDR2 reads YNFKEQ. Trimming cost V 5 bases and J 7 bases; bases outside gene matches: 15. The CDR3 DNA follows: TGTGCCAGCAGCATACACGCCGGGACTAGCAAGGGAAATGAGCAGTTCTTC. Its protein product is CASSIHAGTSKGNEQFF.

This chain joins TRBV10-3 and TRBJ2-7, with D perhaps TRBD2 (6 bases). Germline V gene data show CDR1 as ENHRY and CDR2 as SYGVKD. The CDR3 has 16 amino acids. The V end was cut by 0 bases, the J end by 7 bases, with 19 bases between. The CDR3 here is CAISESYQGRRGEQYF. The CDR3 region has the DNA TGTGCCATCAGTGAGTCCTATCAGGGCAGGAGGGGAGAGCAGTACTTC.

The genes are TRBV6-1 and TRBJ1-2; the D gene is possibly TRBD1 (6 bases). Germline CDR1 and CDR2: MNHNS and SASEGT. V was cut by 1 base and J by 6 bases, with 15 bases left in between. The CDR3 covers 15 residues. CDR3 DNA sequence: TGTGCCAGCAGTGAAGGCCGGGCAGGGGCAGATGGCTACACCTTC. Translated: CASSEGRAGADGYTF.

V and J are TRBV7-2 and TRBJ1-4; D unresolved. The CDR3 is 15 residues long. CDR1 is SGHTA, CDR2 FQGNSA, per germline. V lost 1 base and J 0 bases, leaving 6 bases between the germline ends. The CDR3 loop is CASSLGSTTNEKLFF. The CDR3 DNA sequence: TGTGCCAGCAGCTTAGGTTCTACAACTAATGAAAAACTGTTTTTT.

The rearrangement links TRBV2 to TRBJ1-5; 10 bases fit TRBD1. V lost 3 bases, J lost 5 bases, and 7 bases stayed unmatched. The germline gives CDR1 SNHLY, CDR2 FYNNEI. This CDR3 contains 16 residues. CDR3 in DNA: TGTGCCAGCAGTGACCCCGGGACAGGGGTAGATCAGCCCCAGCATTTT. Translating it yields CASSDPGTGVDQPQHF. Full variable domain (remainder filled in from reference TRBV2 and TRBJ1-5): EPEVTQTPSHQVTQMGQEVILRCVPISNHLYFYWYRQILGQKVEFLVSFYNNEISEKSEIFDDQFSVERPDGSNFTLKIRSTKLEDSAMYFCASSDPGTGVDQPQHFGDGTRLSIL.

In nucleotides, the CDR3 is TGTGCCACCAGCAGAGGTTTACAGGGTAACGCCTATAATTCACCCCTCCACTTT. Translating it yields CATSRGLQGNAYNSPLHF. V usage is TRBV15 and J usage is TRBJ1-6, with D possibly being TRBD1 (6 bases). The CDR3 is made up of 18 amino acids. Trimming cost V 1 base and J 2 bases, with 15 bases left between them. The V gene's germline CDR1 is LNHNV and CDR2 YYDKDF (reference sequence).

J is TRBJ1-3 and V is TRBV2, with D possibly being TRBD1 (5 bases). The CDR3 has 14 residues. Germline values: CDR1 SNHLY, CDR2 FYNNEI. Trimming took 4 bases from V and 1 from J, leaving 8 bases between them. The CDR3 DNA reads TGTGCCAGCAGTGTAAGGGGTTCTGGAAACACCATATATTTT. Translation gives CASSVRGSGNTIYF.

The chain has TRBV15 and TRBJ1-2, with D unclear. The germline V gene encodes CDR1 LNHNV and CDR2 YYDKDF (reference sequence). V lost 2 bases and J 8 bases, leaving 9 bases between the germline ends. This CDR3 region has 12 residues. CDR3 in amino acids: CATSRLPGGYTF. The DNA of the CDR3 is TGTGCCACCAGCAGACTGCCAGGCGGCTACACCTTC.

This chain links TRBV19 with TRBJ1-3; TRBD1 might be the D (5 bases). Trimming stripped 5 bases from V and 4 bases from J, with 9 bases between. The CDR3 totals 13 residues. Germline V CDR1 and CDR2: LNHDA, SQIVND (reference sequence). For the CDR3, the DNA is TGTGCCAGTAGTTCAGGGCGCGGAAACACCATATATTTT. This codes for CASSSGRGNTIYF.

The rearrangement uses TRBV7-3 and TRBJ2-1; 9 bases line up with TRBD2. Germline V CDR1 and CDR2: SGHTA, FQGTGA. The J segment lost 2 bases and the V segment lost 4 bases, leaving 9 bases of the junction unmatched. This CDR3 is built from 17 residues. CDR3 sequence reads: CASSSRASGVTYNEQFF. DNA of the CDR3: TGTGCCAGCAGCTCGCGAGCTAGCGGGGTTACCTACAATGAGCAGTTCTTC.

The chain employs TRBV5-1 and TRBJ1-3; D is perhaps TRBD1 (6 bases). Germline V gene lookup returns CDR1 SGHRS and CDR2 YFSETQ. Trimming took 1 base from V and 0 from J, leaving 14 bases between them. The CDR3 spans 17 residues. This CDR3 is CASSLTAGEGSGNTIYF. The CDR3 coding sequence is TGCGCCAGCAGCTTGACGGCAGGGGAGGGCTCTGGAAACACCATATATTTT.

The rearrangement joins TRBV27 to TRBJ2-3; TRBD2 aligns across 12 bases. CDR3 size: 16 residues. Germline-derived CDR1 and CDR2 are MNHEY and SMNVEV (reference sequence). Trimming took 5 bases from V and 2 from J; bases not matched to a gene: 5. CDR3 nucleotides: TGTGCCAGCAGTCTTCTAGCGGGAGGGCCCACAGATACGCAGTATTTT. This sequence encodes CASSLLAGGPTDTQYF.

V usage is TRBV4-2 and J usage is TRBJ1-2; D not certain. CDR1 and CDR2 from the germline V gene are LGHNA and YNFKEQ. This CDR3 region has 14 residues. Trimming cost V 4 bases and J 6 bases, with 15 bases left between them. As DNA, the CDR3 is TGTGCCAGCAGCCGGTCGCGCGGAGGAGATGGCTACACCTTC. This translates into CASSRSRGGDGYTF.

J is TRBJ2-7 and V is TRBV4-1; 9 positions match TRBD1. With 4 bases clipped from V and 5 bases from J, the junction kept 12 bases outside the gene matches. Germline V gene data show CDR1 as MGHRA and CDR2 as YSYEKL. CDR3 length equals 16 residues. CDR3 nucleotides: TGCGCCAGCAGCCTTCGCCGGGACAGGGTTGGGCACGAGCAGTACTTC. This encodes CASSLRRDRVGHEQYF.

The V gene is TRBV9, the J gene TRBJ2-2; the match to TRBD2 covers 12 bases. V dropped 0 bases and J dropped 4; count of bases not matched to a gene: 4. The CDR3 contains 17 residues. CDR1 is SGDLS, CDR2 YYNGEE, per germline. The DNA of the CDR3 is TGTGCCAGCAGCGTAGCTAGCGGGAGGGCCGGCACCGGGGAGCTGTTTTTT. It encodes CASSVASGRAGTGELFF.

This rearrangement joins TRBV9 to TRBJ2-5; 10 bases are shared with TRBD1. In germline, CDR1 is SGDLS, CDR2 YYNGEE. This CDR3 has 16 residues. Trimming cost V 2 bases and J 2 bases; bases outside gene matches: 6. The CDR3 coding sequence is TGTGCCAGCAGCGTTTCCTGGACAGGGGGTCAAGAGACCCAGTACTTC. Its protein product is CASSVSWTGGQETQYF.